Following are 28 T cell receptor beta chains from one sample sequenced in a study of the immune and genomic landscape of osteosarcoma. Primary, local recurrence and metastasis osteosarcoma tumors were taken after treatment from poor-prognosis patients. Produced via immunoSEQ multiplex PCR; TCRdb's table is partial and in-frame only. The sample has about 10,000 clones; 70% to 80% are singletons. The sequenced sample consisted of osteosarcoma tumor tissue from the lung. All receptors derive from a human donor with osteosarcoma.

This clone was counted only a few times. This rearrangement joins TRBV19 to TRBJ2-1; D tentatively reads TRBD1 or TRBD2 (5 bases each). Per the germline V gene, CDR1 is LNHDA and CDR2 is SQIVND (reference sequence). The CDR3 is 16 residues long. Between the trimmed V and J ends, which lost 5 bases and 5 bases, there was a span of 19 bases. CDR3 nucleotide sequence: TGTGCCAGTAGTTTCCTGAGGGGTACAGGCCACAATGAGCAGTTCTTC. Its protein is CASSFLRGTGHNEQFF.

V usage is TRBV11-2 and J usage is TRBJ2-2; TRBD1 matches 8 bases. V dropped 3 bases and J dropped 5; count of bases not matched to a gene: 8. CDR3 length: 16 amino acids. CDR1 and CDR2 (germline): SGHAT, FQNNGV. The CDR3: CASSLNFRGRTGELFF. The CDR3 DNA reads TGTGCCAGCAGCTTGAACTTCAGGGGGCGGACCGGGGAGCTGTTTTTT.

This chain joins TRBV6-5 and TRBJ1-4; TRBD1 agrees at 9 bases. J gave up 8 bases and V 2 bases, and 9 bases lay outside the gene matches. Germline V lookup: CDR1 MNHEY, CDR2 SVGAGI. This CDR3 contains 16 residues. The CDR3 spells CASSYAATGGFEKLFF. CDR3 nucleotides: TGTGCCAGCAGTTACGCGGCCACAGGGGGCTTCGAAAAACTGTTTTTT.

The chain is built from TRBV7-2 and TRBJ1-6; 7 bases are a match to TRBD1. With 3 bases clipped from V and 7 bases from J, the junction kept 9 bases outside the gene matches. This CDR3 has 16 amino acids. Germline CDR1 SGHTA, CDR2 FQGNSA. This chain's CDR3 is CASSLPPGQRNSPLHF. CDR3 sequence (DNA): TGTGCCAGCAGCTTGCCCCCGGGACAGAGGAATTCACCCCTCCACTTT.

This chain links TRBV7-9 with TRBJ1-1; D call uncertain. Trimming took 6 bases from V and 4 from J, leaving 12 bases between them. Germline V gives CDR1 SEHNR, CDR2 FQNEAQ (reference sequence). The CDR3 covers 13 residues. CDR3 amino acids: CASSGSFGTEAFF. The DNA for the CDR3 is TGTGCCAGCAGTGGGAGTTTTGGCACTGAAGCTTTCTTT. The variable domain in full, with the rest retrieved from reference TRBV7-9 and TRBJ1-1, is DTGVSQNPRHKITKRGQNVTFRCDPISEHNRLYWYRQTLGQGPEFLTYFQNEAQLEKSRLLSDRFSAERPKGSFSTLEIQRTEQGDSAMYLCASSGSFGTEAFFGQGTRLTVV.

This chain joins TRBV27 and TRBJ1-1, with a possible D match to TRBD1 (5 bases). Germline values: CDR1 MNHEY, CDR2 SMNVEV (reference sequence). Trimming left V 3 bases short and J 9 bases short, with 17 bases between. This CDR3 is 14 amino acids long. CDR3 DNA sequence: TGTGCCAGCAGTTTCCAGGGCCCCGAAAGAAAAGCTTTCTTT. The encoded protein is CASSFQGPERKAFF.

The chain joins TRBV29-1 to TRBJ1-1; 7 bases are a match to TRBD1. The CDR3 sequence is 13 residues long. The trim removed 4 bases at V and 6 bases at J, leaving 8 bases unmatched. CDR1 and CDR2 (germline): SQVTM, ANQGSEA. The CDR3 loop reads CSVVVARGSEAFF. CDR3 DNA sequence: TGCAGCGTTGTCGTTGCCAGGGGGTCTGAAGCTTTCTTT.

This clone was seen more than once but under ten times. The chain joins TRBV6-5 to TRBJ1-5; TRBD1 agrees at 8 bases. The V gene's germline CDR1 is MNHEY and CDR2 SVGAGI. There are 15 residues in the CDR3. The ends lost 5 bases at V and 2 bases at J; junction bases unmatched: 5. The CDR3 loop is CASSRDRMGNQPQHF. DNA for the CDR3: TGTGCCAGCAGTCGGGACAGGATGGGCAATCAGCCCCAGCATTTT.

The J gene is TRBJ2-7, the V gene TRBV7-3; possibly TRBD1 for D (6 bases). The CDR3 is 14 amino acids. V was shortened by 2 bases and J by 3 bases, with 11 bases between the two germline ends. In germline, CDR1 is SGHTA, CDR2 FQGTGA. The chain's CDR3 is CASSLLGADYEQYF. The CDR3 region has the DNA TGTGCCAGCAGCTTATTGGGGGCAGACTACGAGCAGTACTTC.

The V gene is TRBV10-2, the J gene TRBJ2-1, with a weak D call TRBD2 (6 bases). CDR1 is WSHSY and CDR2 is SAAADI in the germline V gene. Trimming shortened V by 4 bases and J by 4 bases, and 14 bases separated the two germline ends. This CDR3 has 15 amino acids. CDR3: CASSGTGEGYNEQFF. The CDR3 region has the DNA TGCGCCAGCAGTGGGACGGGAGAGGGGTACAATGAGCAGTTCTTC.

This clone was seen more than once but under ten times. V usage is TRBV29-1 and J usage is TRBJ2-5; possible D gene TRBD2, 5 bases. There are 15 residues in the CDR3. V shed 7 bases and J shed 5 bases, with 23 bases lying between them. In germline, CDR1 is SQVTM, CDR2 ANQGSEA. CDR3 amino acids: CSGKDPGIRKETQYF. CDR3 DNA: TGCAGCGGGAAAGACCCGGGGATTCGAAAGGAGACCCAGTACTTC.

This clone was found once. This chain links TRBV10-1 with TRBJ2-3; 12 nucleotides align to TRBD2. The CDR3 consists of 16 residues. Losses at the gene ends were 2 bases for V and 2 bases for J; bases not matched to a gene: 2. The germline V gene has CDR1 WNHNN and CDR2 SYGVQD (reference sequence). The CDR3 DNA sequence: TGCGCCAGCAGTGAGGGACTAGCGGGAAACACAGATACGCAGTATTTT. This encodes CASSEGLAGNTDTQYF.

The rearrangement links TRBV28 to TRBJ1-2; 10 nucleotides match TRBD1. The CDR3 contains 17 residues. V was pared by 4 bases and J by 1 base, with 9 bases of the junction left unmatched. In germline, CDR1 is MDHEN, CDR2 SYDVKM. The CDR3 loop reads CASSSPGQGTVNYGYTF. CDR3 DNA sequence: TGTGCCAGCAGTTCCCCGGGACAGGGGACAGTTAACTATGGCTACACCTTC.

The chain joins TRBV4-1 to TRBJ2-1; 12 nucleotides align to TRBD2. Germline V gives CDR1 MGHRA, CDR2 YSYEKL. The CDR3 is 16 residues long. The V segment lost 4 bases and the J segment 4 bases; nucleotides outside the gene matches: 5. CDR3 sequence: CASSLTLAGGYNEQFF. The DNA for the CDR3 is TGCGCCAGCAGCCTCACACTAGCGGGAGGATACAATGAGCAGTTCTTC.

V and J are TRBV4-1 and TRBJ2-7, with D unresolved. The germline V gene encodes CDR1 MGHRA and CDR2 YSYEKL. Trimming removed 0 bases from V and 2 bases from J, with 14 bases in between. CDR3 length: 16 residues. CDR3 protein: CASSQERVQGPYEQYF. The CDR3 DNA sequence: TGCGCCAGCAGCCAAGAACGGGTACAAGGGCCCTACGAGCAGTACTTC.

This clone occurred a few times. The genes are TRBV19 and TRBJ1-4, with D possibly matching TRBD1 (5 bases). The CDR3 runs to 13 residues. Germline V gene lookup returns CDR1 LNHDA and CDR2 SQIVND (reference sequence). CDR3: CATRDAYHRKLFF. The CDR3 DNA follows: TGTGCTACACGGGACGCCTACCATAGGAAACTGTTTTTT.

This chain connects TRBV28 to TRBJ1-5; TRBD1 matches at 12 bases. With 0 bases clipped from V and 2 bases from J, the junction kept 2 bases outside the gene matches. The CDR3 spans 17 residues. CDR1 and CDR2 from the germline V gene are MDHEN and SYDVKM. In DNA, the CDR3 is TGTGCCAGCAGTTTATGGGGACAGGGGGCCGGCAATCAGCCCCAGCATTTT. Protein sequence: CASSLWGQGAGNQPQHF.

The chain joins TRBV27 to TRBJ1-2; unclear D gene. There are 13 residues in the CDR3. The germline V gene encodes CDR1 MNHEY and CDR2 SMNVEV (reference sequence). V was clipped by 5 bases and J by 3 bases, with 10 bases between them. CDR3 in DNA: TGTGCCAGCAGTAGGGCGGGGTACTATGGCTACACCTTC. Translating gives CASSRAGYYGYTF.

This chain links TRBV27 with TRBJ1-2; TRBD1 agrees at 8 bases. CDR3 length: 12 residues. Losses at the gene ends were 6 bases for V and 3 bases for J; bases not matched to a gene: 0. Germline-derived CDR1 and CDR2 are MNHEY and SMNVEV (reference sequence). In DNA form, the CDR3 reads TGTGCCAGCAGGGGACAGGACTATGGCTACACCTTC. This sequence encodes CASRGQDYGYTF.

The rearrangement links TRBV11-3 to TRBJ2-2, with 8 bases identical to TRBD1. Trimming cost V 4 bases and J 3 bases; bases outside gene matches: 4. The CDR3 length is 15 residues. Germline CDR1 is SGHNT and CDR2 is YENEEA. CDR3 DNA: TGTGCCAGCAGCTCCCACAGGGGGGACACCGGGGAGCTGTTTTTT. Its protein product is CASSSHRGDTGELFF.

V usage is TRBV6-5 and J usage is TRBJ2-6; D ambiguous. Trimming took off 0 bases at V and 1 base at J, with 7 bases between the two ends. The CDR3 consists of 16 residues. CDR1 and CDR2 from the germline V gene are MNHEY and SVGAGI. CDR3 protein: CASSYSWGSGANVLTF. Here the CDR3 DNA reads TGTGCCAGCAGTTACTCATGGGGTTCTGGGGCCAACGTCCTGACTTTC.

This clone was seen more than once but under ten times. V and J are TRBV5-1 and TRBJ1-1; D gene uncertain. Germline V gene data show CDR1 as SGHRS and CDR2 as YFSETQ. The germline V and J ends were trimmed by 6 bases and 1 base, with 10 bases remaining between them. The CDR3 is made up of 13 amino acids. The CDR3 DNA reads TGCGCCAGCACTATGGACGGGAACACTGAAGCTTTCTTT. Encoded protein: CASTMDGNTEAFF.

This clone was seen only a few times. This chain links TRBV19 with TRBJ1-6; D remains unclear. The V gene lost 11 bases and the J gene lost 6 bases, with 17 bases spanning the gap. This CDR3 comprises 14 residues. Germline CDR1 LNHDA, CDR2 SQIVND (reference sequence). The CDR3, as DNA: TGTGCCCTCGAGGTAGAGGTGGGTAATTCACCCCTCCACTTT. As protein: CALEVEVGNSPLHF.

The chain combines TRBV6-1 with TRBJ2-7; D is undetermined. The CDR3 consists of 15 residues. The germline V gene encodes CDR1 MNHNS and CDR2 SASEGT. The germline V and J ends were trimmed by 6 bases and 0 bases, with 15 bases remaining between them. CDR3 bases: TGTGCCAGCAGCCTGGGAAGGTCGAACTCCTACGAGCAGTACTTC. This translates into CASSLGRSNSYEQYF.

The genes are TRBV7-3 and TRBJ2-1; the D gene could be TRBD1 or TRBD2 (6 bases each). Trimming cost V 5 bases and J 3 bases, with 14 bases left between them. Germline values: CDR1 SGHTA, CDR2 FQGTGA. The CDR3 totals 15 residues. The CDR3 nucleotides read TGTGCCAGCAGCCCGCCGGGGGCCAACTACAATGAGCAGTTCTTC. Amino acids: CASSPPGANYNEQFF.

This clone was seen more than once but under ten times. The DNA for the CDR3 is TGTGCCAGCAGTTTCCGCCGGGACGGCAATCAGCCCCAGCATTTT. Its translation: CASSFRRDGNQPQHF. This chain links TRBV27 with TRBJ1-5; D is perhaps TRBD1 (5 bases). From germline, CDR1 is MNHEY and CDR2 SMNVEV (reference sequence). V lost 3 bases to trimming and J lost 2 bases, with 11 bases between them. This CDR3 comprises 15 residues.

V is TRBV7-9 and J is TRBJ1-5; D is unresolved. Germline V lookup: CDR1 SEHNR, CDR2 FQNEAQ (reference sequence). With 1 base removed from V and 4 bases from J, the gap between germline ends came to 8 bases. The CDR3 runs 14 residues. The CDR3 coding sequence is TGTGCCAGCAGCTTAGGAGGTTTTAATCAGCCCCAGCATTTT. Amino acid sequence: CASSLGGFNQPQHF.

CDR3 nucleotide sequence: TGTGCCAGCAGCTTAGCGAAAGATACGCAGTATTTT. Translated, it gives CASSLAKDTQYF. The chain combines TRBV7-6 with TRBJ2-3; D gene uncertain. Germline lookup yields CDR1 SGHVS and CDR2 FNYEAQ. This CDR3 is 12 amino acids long. The V end was cut by 0 bases, the J end by 5 bases, with 3 bases between.